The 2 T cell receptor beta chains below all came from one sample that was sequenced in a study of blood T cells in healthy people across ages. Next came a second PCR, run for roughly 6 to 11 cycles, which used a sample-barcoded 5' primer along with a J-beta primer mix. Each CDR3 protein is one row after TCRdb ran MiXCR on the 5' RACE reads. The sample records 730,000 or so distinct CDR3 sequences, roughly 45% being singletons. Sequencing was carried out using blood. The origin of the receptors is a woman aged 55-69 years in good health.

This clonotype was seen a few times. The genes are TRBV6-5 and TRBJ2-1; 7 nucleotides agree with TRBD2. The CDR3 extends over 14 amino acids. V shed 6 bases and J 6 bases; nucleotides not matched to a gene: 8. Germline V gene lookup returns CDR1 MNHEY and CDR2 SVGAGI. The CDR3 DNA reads TGTGCCAGCAGCACCGGACTAGTATTCAATGAGCAGTTCTTC. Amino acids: CASSTGLVFNEQFF.

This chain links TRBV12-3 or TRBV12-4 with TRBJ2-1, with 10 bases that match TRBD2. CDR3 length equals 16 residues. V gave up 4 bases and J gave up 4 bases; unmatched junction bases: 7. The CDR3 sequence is CASSSIAGGGYNEQFF. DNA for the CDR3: TGTGCCAGCAGTTCAATAGCGGGGGGAGGGTACAATGAGCAGTTCTTC.